These 13 T cell receptor beta chains originate from one sample sequenced in a study of CD8 T cells in Susac syndrome. 0.5 to 1 ug RNA was reverse transcribed with random hexamers. Via MiXCR, TCRdb re-called the immunoSEQ multiplex PCR reads, giving one row per CDR3 protein. The sample comprises approximately 140,000 distinct CDR3 sequences, nearly 95% of which are singletons, and over 0.25% rests with the top ten. The sample taken for sequencing was CD8+ T cells from PBMCs. These receptors originate from a human donor in good health.

This chain connects TRBV5-6 to TRBJ2-1, with D hard to call. V was shortened by 0 bases and J by 8 bases, with 9 bases between the two germline ends. Germline V gene sequence: CDR1 SGHDT, CDR2 YYEEEE. This CDR3 contains 13 residues. The CDR3 region is CASSLGTVDEQFF. Written as DNA, the CDR3 is TGTGCCAGCAGCTTGGGGACCGTGGATGAGCAGTTCTTC.

The chain employs TRBV25-1 and TRBJ2-3; perhaps TRBD1 as D (5 bases). There are 16 residues in the CDR3. The V gene lost 3 bases and the J gene lost 1 base, with 14 bases spanning the gap. Germline V lookup: CDR1 MGHDK, CDR2 SYGVNS. The chain's CDR3 is CASSEEPQGGTDTQYF. The CDR3 nucleotides read TGTGCCAGCAGTGAGGAGCCGCAGGGTGGCACAGATACGCAGTATTTT.

V and J are TRBV5-4 and TRBJ2-1, with D hard to call. CDR3 size: 12 residues. CDR1 and CDR2 (germline): SGHNT, YYREEE (reference sequence). V lost 3 bases to trimming and J lost 8 bases, with 9 bases between them. CDR3 sequence (DNA): TGTGCCAGCAGCTCACAGCCGGATGAGCAGTTCTTC. The encoded protein is CASSSQPDEQFF.

Details on this clonotype: Germline and junction disagree at one end, which may indicate a read error. V and J are TRBV29-1 and TRBJ1-3; maybe TRBD1 (6 bases). CDR1 and CDR2 from the germline V gene are SQVTM and ANQGSEA. CDR3 length equals 13 residues. The CDR3 region is CSVEGGAGNTIYF. The CDR3 nucleotides read TGCAGCGTCGAAGGGGGGGCAGGAAACACCATATATTTT. Filled out from reference TRBV29-1 and TRBJ1-3, the complete variable domain reads SAVISQKPSRDICQRGTSLTIQCQVDSQVTMMFWYRQQPGQSLTLIATANQGSEATYESGFVIDKFPISRPNLTFSTLTVSNMSPEDSSIYLCSVEGGAGNTIYFGEGSWLTVV.

V is TRBV29-1 and J is TRBJ2-3; 7 bases match TRBD2. CDR1 is SQVTM, CDR2 ANQGSEA, per germline. The junction had 15 bases not matched to a gene; V was cut back by 3 bases and J by 6 bases. The CDR3 has 16 residues. This CDR3 reads CSVDVLSGVHPDTQYF. CDR3 sequence (DNA): TGCAGCGTTGACGTATTGAGCGGGGTCCACCCGGATACGCAGTATTTT.

The rearrangement uses TRBV6-5 and TRBJ2-7; D assignment may be TRBD1 or TRBD2 (5 bases each). The CDR3 loop spans 15 amino acids. The germline gives CDR1 MNHEY, CDR2 SVGAGI. Trimming shortened V by 9 bases and J by 2 bases, and 20 bases separated the two germline ends. The CDR3 bases are TGTGCCAGTCGTCCTTCCGGGACCGTGCCCTACGAGCAGTACTTC. Translating it yields CASRPSGTVPYEQYF.

The chain employs TRBV6-1 and TRBJ1-2; D possibly corresponds to TRBD1 (5 bases). The CDR3 runs to 13 residues. V was pared by 8 bases and J by 4 bases, with 14 bases between. Germline-derived CDR1 and CDR2 are MNHNS and SASEGT. The CDR3 region is CASCRRGVYGYTF. The CDR3 DNA reads as TGTGCCAGCTGCCGTAGGGGAGTCTATGGCTACACCTTC.

This chain links TRBV6-2 or TRBV6-3 with TRBJ2-7, with 8 bases that match TRBD1. CDR1 MNHEY and CDR2 SVGEGT come from the germline V gene. Trimming took 5 bases from V and 3 from J; bases not matched to a gene: 6. The CDR3 has 14 residues. The CDR3 DNA sequence: TGTGCCAGCAGTCAACGACAGGGGATCTACGAGCAGTACTTC. Its translation is CASSQRQGIYEQYF.

V gene TRBV29-1 combines with J gene TRBJ2-1; TRBD2 agrees at 9 bases. Germline lookup yields CDR1 SQVTM and CDR2 ANQGSEA. CDR3 length equals 17 residues. Losses at the gene ends were 3 bases for V and 9 bases for J; bases not matched to a gene: 18. CDR3 region: CSVDGHPGTSLSGEQFF. The CDR3 nucleotides are TGCAGCGTTGACGGGCACCCCGGGACTAGCCTGAGCGGTGAGCAGTTCTTC.

This clonotype was recorded a few times. The rearrangement joins TRBV6-2 or TRBV6-3 to TRBJ1-1, with D perhaps matching TRBD1 (6 bases). The V end was cut by 5 bases, the J end by 1 base, with 8 bases between. The CDR3 sequence is 13 residues long. Germline V lookup: CDR1 MNHEY, CDR2 SVGEGT. DNA of the CDR3: TGTGCCAGCAGTCTACAGGGGAACACTGAAGCTTTCTTT. Translated, it gives CASSLQGNTEAFF.

The chain carries TRBV9 and TRBJ2-2, with TRBD1 matching 11 bases. Germline loops: CDR1 SGDLS, CDR2 YYNGEE. V was pared by 2 bases and J by 4 bases, with 10 bases of the junction left unmatched. The CDR3 covers 18 residues. CDR3 sequence (DNA): TGTGCCAGCAGCGTGGAAAGGACAGGGGGCTTTGTCACCGGGGAGCTGTTTTTT. It encodes CASSVERTGGFVTGELFF.

This clonotype is a singleton in its sample. This chain links TRBV29-1 with TRBJ2-1; 9 bases map to TRBD2. CDR3 length: 13 amino acids. Germline lookup yields CDR1 SQVTM and CDR2 ANQGSEA. The V gene end was trimmed by 6 bases and the J gene end by 4 bases; junction bases not matched to a gene: 4. DNA of the CDR3: TGCAGCGTCGCTAGCGGGGAATACAATGAGCAGTTCTTC. Translating gives CSVASGEYNEQFF.

This clonotype was counted between two and nine times. The CDR3 spells CSVGSGSSYEQYF. In nucleotides, the CDR3 is TGCAGCGTTGGGAGCGGGAGCTCCTACGAGCAGTACTTC. The chain links TRBV29-1 to TRBJ2-7; TRBD2 agrees at 8 bases. The CDR3 spans 13 residues. Trimming cost V 4 bases and J 0 bases; bases outside gene matches: 2. CDR1 is SQVTM and CDR2 is ANQGSEA in the germline V gene.